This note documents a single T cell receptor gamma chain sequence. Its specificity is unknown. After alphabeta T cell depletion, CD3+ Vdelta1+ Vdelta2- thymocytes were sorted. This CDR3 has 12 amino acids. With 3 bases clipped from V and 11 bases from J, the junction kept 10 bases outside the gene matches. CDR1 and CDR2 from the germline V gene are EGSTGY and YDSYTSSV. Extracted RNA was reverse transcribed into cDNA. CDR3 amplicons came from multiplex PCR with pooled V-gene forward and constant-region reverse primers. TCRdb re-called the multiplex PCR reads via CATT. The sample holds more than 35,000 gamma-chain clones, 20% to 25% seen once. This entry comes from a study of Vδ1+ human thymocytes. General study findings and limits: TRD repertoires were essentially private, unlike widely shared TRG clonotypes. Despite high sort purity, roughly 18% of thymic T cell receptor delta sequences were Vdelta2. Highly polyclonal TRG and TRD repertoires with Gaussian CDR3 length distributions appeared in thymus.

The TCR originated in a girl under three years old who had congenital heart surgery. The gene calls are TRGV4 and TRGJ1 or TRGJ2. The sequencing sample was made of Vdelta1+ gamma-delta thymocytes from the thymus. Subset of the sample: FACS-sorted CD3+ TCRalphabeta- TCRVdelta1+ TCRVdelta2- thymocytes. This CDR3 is CATWDPPSEKLF. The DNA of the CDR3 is TGTGCCACCTGGGATCCCCCGAGTGAGAAACTCTTT.